This T cell receptor beta chain stems from a study of blood T cells in healthy people across ages. Overall study results and limits: Naive T cell percentage and TCR beta diversity correlated strongly.

The germline CDR1 and CDR2 sequences are SGHVS and FQNEAQ. The CDR3 totals 15 residues. The V gene end was trimmed by 2 bases and the J gene end by 9 bases; junction bases not matched to a gene: 10. Details on this clonotype: Its antigen is still unknown.

Then a second PCR, running roughly 7 to 11 cycles, was carried out with a sample-barcoded 5' primer and a J-beta primer mix. Using its own MiXCR run on the 5' RACE reads, TCRdb lists one record per CDR3 protein. The sample consists of 600,000 to 850,000 distinct CDR3 sequences, approximately 25% of them appearing once. These data also featured in a second study, about T cells of mothers and their children. This second study says: Thymic selection molds TCR recombination output in a comparable way in related and unrelated pairs. Slightly higher overlap, not significant, was seen in related mother-child pairs than in unrelated pairs.

This receptor was obtained from a boy between 10 and 17 years old in good health. Specimen: blood. The chain is built from TRBV7-8 and TRBJ2-7, with 10 bases that match TRBD1. The CDR3 here is CASSLPGQGTTGQYF. The CDR3 DNA is TGTGCCAGCAGCTTACCGGGACAGGGGACTACGGGGCAGTACTTC.